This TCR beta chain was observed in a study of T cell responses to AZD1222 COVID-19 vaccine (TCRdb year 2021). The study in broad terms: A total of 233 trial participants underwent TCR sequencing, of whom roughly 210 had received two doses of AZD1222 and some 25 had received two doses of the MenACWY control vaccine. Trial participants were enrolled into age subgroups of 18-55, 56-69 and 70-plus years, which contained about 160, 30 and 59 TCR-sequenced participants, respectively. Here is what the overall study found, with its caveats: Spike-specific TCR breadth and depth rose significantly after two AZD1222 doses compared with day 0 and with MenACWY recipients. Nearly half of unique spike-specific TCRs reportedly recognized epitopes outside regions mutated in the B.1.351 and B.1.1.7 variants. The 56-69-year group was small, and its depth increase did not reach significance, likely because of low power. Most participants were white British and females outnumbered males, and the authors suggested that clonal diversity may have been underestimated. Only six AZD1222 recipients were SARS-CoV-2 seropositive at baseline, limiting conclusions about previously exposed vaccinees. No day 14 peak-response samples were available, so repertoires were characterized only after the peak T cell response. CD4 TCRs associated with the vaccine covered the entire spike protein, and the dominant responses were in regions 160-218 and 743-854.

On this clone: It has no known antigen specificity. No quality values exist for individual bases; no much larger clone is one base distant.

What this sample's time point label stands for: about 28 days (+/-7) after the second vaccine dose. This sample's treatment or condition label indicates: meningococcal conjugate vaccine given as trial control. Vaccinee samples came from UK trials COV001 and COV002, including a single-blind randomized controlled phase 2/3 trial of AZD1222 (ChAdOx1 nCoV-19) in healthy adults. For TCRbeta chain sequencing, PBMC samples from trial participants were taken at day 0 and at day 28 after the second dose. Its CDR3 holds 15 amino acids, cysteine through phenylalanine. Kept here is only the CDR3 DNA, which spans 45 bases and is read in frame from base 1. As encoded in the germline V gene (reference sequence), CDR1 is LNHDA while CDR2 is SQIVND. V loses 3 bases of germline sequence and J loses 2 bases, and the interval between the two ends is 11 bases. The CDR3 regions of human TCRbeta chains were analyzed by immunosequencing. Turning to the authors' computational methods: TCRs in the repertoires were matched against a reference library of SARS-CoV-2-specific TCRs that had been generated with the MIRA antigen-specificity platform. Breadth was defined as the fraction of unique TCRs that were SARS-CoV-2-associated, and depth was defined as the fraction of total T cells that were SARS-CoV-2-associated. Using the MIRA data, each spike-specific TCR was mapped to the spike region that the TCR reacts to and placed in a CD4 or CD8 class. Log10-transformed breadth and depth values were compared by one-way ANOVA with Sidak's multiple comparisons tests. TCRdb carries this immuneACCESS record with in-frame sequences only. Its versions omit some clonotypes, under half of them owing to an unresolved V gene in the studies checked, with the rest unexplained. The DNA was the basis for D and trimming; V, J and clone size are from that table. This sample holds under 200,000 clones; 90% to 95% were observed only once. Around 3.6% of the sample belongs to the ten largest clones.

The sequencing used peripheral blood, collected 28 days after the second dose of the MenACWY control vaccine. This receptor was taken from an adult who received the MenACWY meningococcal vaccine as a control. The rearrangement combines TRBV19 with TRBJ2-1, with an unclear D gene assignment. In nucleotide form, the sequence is TGTGCCAGTAGTATCTGGGCGGATACCTACAATGAGCAGTTCTTC. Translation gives CASSIWADTYNEQFF.